The present T cell receptor beta chain was sequenced within a study of lymphopenia after photon versus proton radiotherapy. Germline V gene data show CDR1 as SGHTA and CDR2 as FQGTGA. Trimming cost V 0 bases and J 4 bases; bases outside gene matches: 7. This CDR3 is built from 18 residues. Assay: immunoSEQ multiplex PCR; the TCRdb copy retains only in-frame clones and omits some. Of more than 35,000 clones in the sample, 85% to 90% were seen once. The material was peripheral blood, obtained from a patient treated with photon-based radiotherapy. V and J are TRBV7-3 and TRBJ2-3; 13 bases map to TRBD2. The sequence derives from a man aged 50 to 60 with gastric cancer. CDR3: CASSLTKGLAGVPDTQYF. Here the CDR3 DNA reads TGTGCCAGCAGCTTAACGAAAGGACTAGCGGGAGTCCCAGATACGCAGTATTTT.